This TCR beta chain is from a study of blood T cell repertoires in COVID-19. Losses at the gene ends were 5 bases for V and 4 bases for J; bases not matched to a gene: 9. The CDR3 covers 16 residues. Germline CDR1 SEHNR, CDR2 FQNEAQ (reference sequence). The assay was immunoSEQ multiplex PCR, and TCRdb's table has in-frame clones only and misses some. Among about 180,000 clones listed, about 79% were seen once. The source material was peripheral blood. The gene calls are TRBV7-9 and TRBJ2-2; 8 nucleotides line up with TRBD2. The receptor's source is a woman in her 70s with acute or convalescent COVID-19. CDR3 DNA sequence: TGTGCCAGCAGCCCCCGGGGGGGACCCTCCACCGGGGAGCTGTTTTTT. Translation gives CASSPRGGPSTGELFF.